This TCR beta chain was recorded in a study of OX40 agonist ivuxolimab in advanced cancers. Profiling relied on immunoSEQ multiplex PCR, and the TCRdb table lists in-frame clones only, not all of them. There are about 94,000 clones in the sample; roughly 90% occur only once, and around 3.5% lies in the top ten. Study-wide findings and caveats: Antigen specificity was not determined for the expanded peripheral T cells. Both CD4+ and CD8+ T cell populations in blood had undergone clonal expansion by week 6 at 0.1 to 3.0 mg/kg.

This CDR3 has 15 residues. Trimming cost V 4 bases and J 5 bases; bases outside gene matches: 5. Germline loops: CDR1 SGHAT, CDR2 FQNNGV. Worth noting for this clone: The antigen remains undetermined.

The chain couples TRBV11-2 to TRBJ2-5; 12 nucleotides match TRBD2. This TCR was recovered from an adult with an advanced solid tumor such as melanoma, head and neck, liver or kidney cancer. This specimen was CD4+ or CD8+ T cells sorted from blood, taken in a trial of the OX40 agonist ivuxolimab. The CDR3 DNA sequence: TGTGCCAGCAGCTCTAGCGGGGGGGAAGCGGAGACCCAGTACTTC. As protein: CASSSSGGEAETQYF.